The 11 T cell receptor beta chains in this list originate from one sample, sequenced in a study of T cell repertoires in cytomegalovirus infection. TCRdb re-called the reads with MiXCR, one entry per CDR3 protein. The table lists 500,000 or so distinct CDR3 sequences, approximately 16% of them singletons. The sample consisted of CD8+ T cells from PBMCs. These receptors all stem from a human donor in good health (CMV status not recorded). Some clones in this sample may be carry-over from other donors' samples.

Regarding this clonotype: With a much larger clone just one base away, this may be a read error. The V call is TRBV5-3, the J call TRBJ1-1; D possibly corresponds to TRBD1 (5 bases). Being an ORF, TRBV5-3 has a function that is uncertain. The CDR3 totals 14 residues. The CDR3 loop reads CASSLGPQGTVAFF. The CDR3 DNA follows: TGTGCCAGCAGCTTGGGACCGCAGGGCACTGTAGCTTTCTTT.

This clonotype was counted ten times or more. V gene TRBV28 combines with J gene TRBJ2-7; D remains ambiguous. V gave up 3 bases and J gave up 0 bases, with 15 bases separating them. In germline, CDR1 is MDHEN, CDR2 SYDVKM. The CDR3 consists of 16 residues. The DNA of the CDR3 is TGTGCCAGCAGTTTGAACCTAAAGGGTACCTCCTACGAGCAGTACTTC. Translating gives CASSLNLKGTSYEQYF. The entire variable domain, with the rest obtained from reference TRBV28 and TRBJ2-7, is as follows: DVKVTQSSRYLVKRTGEKVFLECVQDMDHENMFWYRQDPGLGLRLIYFSYDVKMKEKGDIPEGYSVSREKKERFSLILESASTNQTSMYLCASSLNLKGTSYEQYFGPGTRLTVT.

This clonotype was counted at least ten times. The chain employs TRBV25-1 and TRBJ2-3, with 8 bases aligning to TRBD1. V lost 2 bases and J lost 5; bases outside the gene matches: 3. This CDR3 spans 14 amino acids. The V gene's germline CDR1 is MGHDK and CDR2 SYGVNS. This CDR3 is CASSEQTGGDTQYF. CDR3 nucleotide sequence: TGTGCCAGCAGTGAACAAACAGGGGGAGATACGCAGTATTTT.

The chain uses TRBV28 and TRBJ2-7; 14 positions match TRBD2. Germline V gives CDR1 MDHEN, CDR2 SYDVKM. This CDR3 comprises 16 residues. V trimming: 4 bases; J trimming: 7 bases; junction bases outside the gene matches: 9. DNA for the CDR3: TGTGCCAGCAGTTCAACTCGACTAGCGGGAGGGCCGGAGCAGTACTTC. It codes for CASSSTRLAGGPEQYF.

This clonotype has at least ten counts. This chain joins TRBV12-3 or TRBV12-4 and TRBJ2-7, with D hard to call. The CDR3 has 12 residues. The germline V and J ends were trimmed by 5 bases and 1 base, with 6 bases remaining between them. The CDR3: CASSPRSYEQYF. The CDR3 DNA sequence: TGTGCCAGCAGTCCCCGGTCCTACGAGCAGTACTTC.

In regard to this clonotype: A read error may explain this, as a much larger clone is one base away. It is likely a read error, because the conserved phenylalanine at the end of the CDR3 is missing. The chain employs TRBV7-6 and TRBJ1-2; maybe TRBD1 (5 bases). Germline loops: CDR1 SGHVS, CDR2 FNYEAQ. Trimming took off 11 bases at V and 6 bases at J, with 13 bases between the two ends. This CDR3 has 11 amino acids. DNA for the CDR3: TGTGCCTGGGGGGGAGGTAATGGCTACACCTAC. Translation: CAWGGGNGYTY.

The genes are TRBV5-6 and TRBJ2-3; 8 positions match TRBD2. The CDR3 sequence is 14 residues long. V lost 2 bases and J lost 4; bases outside the gene matches: 3. CDR1 is SGHDT and CDR2 is YYEEEE in the germline V gene. CDR3 loop: CASSFSGNPDTQYF. The CDR3 nucleotides are TGTGCCAGCAGCTTTAGCGGGAACCCAGATACGCAGTATTTT.

This sequence joins TRBV19 and TRBJ2-7; no clear D. Germline values: CDR1 LNHDA, CDR2 SQIVND (reference sequence). Trimming left V 6 bases short and J 0 bases short, with 12 bases between. This CDR3 contains 14 residues. CDR3 amino acids: CASRPEESSYEQYF. For the CDR3, the DNA is TGTGCCAGTAGGCCCGAAGAGTCCTCCTACGAGCAGTACTTC.

Turning to this clonotype: Mismatch with germline at one junction end may stem from a read error. The V gene is TRBV7-8, the J gene TRBJ1-3, with D maybe TRBD1 (6 bases). The CDR3 sequence is 18 residues long. Germline values: CDR1 SGHVS, CDR2 FQNEAQ. CDR3 in DNA: TGTGCCAGCAGCTTTGCCGAACGGGGGCTTAATATTAGAAACCCCATATATTTT. Translation gives CASSFAERGLNIRNPIYF. Combining the CDR3 with reference TRBV7-8 and TRBJ1-3 gives the whole variable domain GAGVSQSPRYKVAKRGQDVALRCDPISGHVSLFWYQQALGQGPEFLTYFQNEAQLDKSGLPSDRFFAERPEGSVSTLKIQRTQQEDSAVYLCASSFAERGLNIRNPIYFGEGSWLTVV.

The chain recombines TRBV2 with TRBJ1-5; 7 nucleotides agree with TRBD1. The V and J ends lost 2 bases and 7 bases, in that order; junction bases with no gene match: 5. The CDR3 totals 14 residues. Germline CDR1 and CDR2: SNHLY and FYNNEI. The CDR3 sequence: CASSERPGGQPQHF. CDR3 sequence (DNA): TGTGCCAGCAGTGAAAGGCCAGGGGGGCAGCCCCAGCATTTT.

This clonotype was observed a single time. V usage is TRBV28 and J usage is TRBJ2-1; D is perhaps TRBD2 (5 bases). CDR3 size: 15 residues. V lost 9 bases and J 2 bases, leaving 17 bases between the germline ends. Germline V gene lookup returns CDR1 MDHEN and CDR2 SYDVKM. CDR3 DNA sequence: TGTGCCAGGAGCAATGATCGGGATCCCTACAATGAGCAGTTCTTC. Translated, it gives CARSNDRDPYNEQFF.